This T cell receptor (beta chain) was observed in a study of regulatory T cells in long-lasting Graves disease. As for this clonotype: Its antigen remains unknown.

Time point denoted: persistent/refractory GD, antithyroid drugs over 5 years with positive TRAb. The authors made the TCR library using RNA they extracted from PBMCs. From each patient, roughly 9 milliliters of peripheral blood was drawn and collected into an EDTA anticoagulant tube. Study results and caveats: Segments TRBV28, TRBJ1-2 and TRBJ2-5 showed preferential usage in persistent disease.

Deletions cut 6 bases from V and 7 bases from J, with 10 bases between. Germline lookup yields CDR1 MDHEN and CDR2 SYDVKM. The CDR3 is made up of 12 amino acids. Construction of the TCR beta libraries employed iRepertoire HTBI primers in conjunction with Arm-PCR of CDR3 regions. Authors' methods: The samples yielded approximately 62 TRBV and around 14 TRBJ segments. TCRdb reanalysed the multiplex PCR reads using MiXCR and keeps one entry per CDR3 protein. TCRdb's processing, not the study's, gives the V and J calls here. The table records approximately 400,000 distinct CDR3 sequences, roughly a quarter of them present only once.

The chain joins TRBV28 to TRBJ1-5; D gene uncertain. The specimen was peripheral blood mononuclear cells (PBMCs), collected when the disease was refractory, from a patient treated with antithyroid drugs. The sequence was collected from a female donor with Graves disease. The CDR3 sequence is CASRTQPQPQHF. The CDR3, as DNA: TGTGCCAGCAGGACACAGCCCCAGCCCCAGCATTTT.